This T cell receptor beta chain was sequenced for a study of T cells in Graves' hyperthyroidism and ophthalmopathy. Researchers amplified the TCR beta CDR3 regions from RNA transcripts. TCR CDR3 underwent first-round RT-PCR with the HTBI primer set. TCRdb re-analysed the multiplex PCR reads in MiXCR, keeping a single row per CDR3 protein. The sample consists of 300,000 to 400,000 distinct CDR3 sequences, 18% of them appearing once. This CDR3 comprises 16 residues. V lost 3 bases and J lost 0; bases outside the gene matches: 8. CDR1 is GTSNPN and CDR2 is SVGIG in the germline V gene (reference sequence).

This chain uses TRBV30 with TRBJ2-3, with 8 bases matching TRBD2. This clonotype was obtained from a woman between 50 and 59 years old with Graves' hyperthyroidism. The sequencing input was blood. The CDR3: CAWRALAGPSTDTQYF. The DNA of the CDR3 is TGTGCCTGGAGGGCTTTAGCGGGGCCTAGCACAGATACGCAGTATTTT.